The TCR beta chain described here comes from a study of radiation and T cells in renal cell carcinoma. Study-wide background: Nephrectomy followed 15 Gy stereotactic body radiation by 4 weeks. Overall study results and limits: From baseline, blood top tumor clonotypes peaked at 2 weeks post-radiation.

A word on this clone: Its antigen remains unknown.

This CDR3 has 16 amino acids. The germline CDR1 and CDR2 sequences are LNHDA and SQIVND (reference sequence). Trimming took 6 bases from V and 0 from J, leaving 17 bases between them. Profiling relied on immunoSEQ multiplex PCR, and the TCRdb table lists in-frame clones only, not all of them. The data show about 22,000 clones, approximately 80% seen once. This sample's time point: baseline pretreatment blood. Treatment meaning: 15 Gy SBRT to primary tumor, nephrectomy 4 weeks later. The sequence derives from a man aged 55 to 70 with renal cell carcinoma. This specimen consisted of blood, obtained from a patient whose treatment included radiotherapy and nephrectomy. V is TRBV19 and J is TRBJ1-1; D may be TRBD1 (6 bases). The DNA of the CDR3 is TGTGCCAGTAGGCTAACAGGGTGGAGAATGAACACTGAAGCTTTCTTT. Translation: CASRLTGWRMNTEAFF.